The entry below describes one TCR beta chain. Its cognate antigen is unknown. The donors formed part of the roughly 120-subject validation cohort, distinct from the roughly 600-subject first cohort. The sample comes from a study of cytomegalovirus exposure and HLA in healthy donors. Study-level findings and limits: Cytomegalovirus-associated TCR beta chains were listed, numbering 150 to 200.

Generated by immunoSEQ multiplex PCR, the TCRdb table keeps only in-frame clones and is missing some. The profile covers around 98,000 clones, with roughly 87% appearing a single time and 6.3% taken by the ten largest. Source material: PBMCs. The receptor's source is a man between 18 and 29 years old in good health and CMV-seropositive.

The CDR3 protein is CASSLRLAGTGELFF. The CDR3 DNA follows: TGTGCCAGCAGCTTAAGACTAGCGGGGACCGGGGAGCTGTTTTTT. The J gene is TRBJ2-2, the V gene TRBV7-7; TRBD2 matches 11 bases. Germline CDR1 SSHAT, CDR2 FNYEAQ (reference sequence). The V segment lost 2 bases and the J segment 5 bases; nucleotides outside the gene matches: 1. The CDR3 has 15 residues.